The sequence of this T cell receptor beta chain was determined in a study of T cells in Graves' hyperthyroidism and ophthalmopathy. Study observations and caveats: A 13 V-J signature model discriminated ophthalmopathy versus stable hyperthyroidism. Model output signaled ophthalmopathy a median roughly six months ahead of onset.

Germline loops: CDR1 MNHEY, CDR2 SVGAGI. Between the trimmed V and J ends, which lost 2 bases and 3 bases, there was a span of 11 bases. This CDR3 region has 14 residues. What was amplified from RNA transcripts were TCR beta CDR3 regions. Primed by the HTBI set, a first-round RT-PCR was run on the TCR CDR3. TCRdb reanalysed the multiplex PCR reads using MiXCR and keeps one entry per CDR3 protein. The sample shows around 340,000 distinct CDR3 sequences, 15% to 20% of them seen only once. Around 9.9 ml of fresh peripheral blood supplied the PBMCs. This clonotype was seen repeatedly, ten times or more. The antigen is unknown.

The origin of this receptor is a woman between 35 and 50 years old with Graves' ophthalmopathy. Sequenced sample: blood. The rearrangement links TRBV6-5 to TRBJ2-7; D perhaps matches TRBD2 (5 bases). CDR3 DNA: TGTGCCAGCAGTTACGGACGACGGGGCTACGAGCAGTACTTC. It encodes CASSYGRRGYEQYF.